Listed below are T cell receptor beta chains from one sample, sequenced in a study of CD8 T cells in ankylosing spondylitis. In TCRdb, the 5' RACE reads were re-called with MiXCR into one record per CDR3 protein. The sample has a few hundred thousand distinct CDR3 sequences, about 13% seen once. Input material: blood, either unsorted or a sorted T cell fraction (not recorded which). All receptors come from a male donor with ankylosing spondylitis. CDR3s include the opening cysteine and the closing phenylalanine or tryptophan. Each record gives: J gene, D gene, clone size, CDR3 length, V gene, CDR3 protein, CDR3 DNA. The D gene is left open where the match is weak. Not every row has a clone size; where given, it reads once, few, many or a size class.

j_gene: TRBJ2-1
d_gene: NA
abundance: many
len: 17
v_gene: TRBV20-1
CDR3aa: CSARPRRGQRSYNEQFF
CDR3nt: TGCAGTGCTAGGCCACGTCGTGGGCAGCGTTCCTACAATGAGCAGTTCTTC

j_gene: TRBJ2-6
d_gene: NA
abundance: many
len: 18
v_gene: TRBV12-3/TRBV12-4
CDR3aa: CASSLEQGLGGGANVLTF
CDR3nt: TGTGCCAGCAGTTTAGAACAGGGCTTGGGCGGTGGGGCCAACGTCCTGACTTTC

j_gene: TRBJ2-1
d_gene: TRBD2
abundance: many
len: 14
v_gene: TRBV5-1
CDR3aa: CASSPPGTSGAQFF
CDR3nt: TGCGCCAGCAGCCCCCCCGGGACTAGCGGGGCACAGTTCTTC

j_gene: TRBJ2-1
d_gene: TRBD2
abundance: many
len: 15
v_gene: TRBV5-1
CDR3aa: CASSQGLAGTNEQFF
CDR3nt: TGCGCCAGCAGCCAGGGACTAGCGGGCACAAATGAGCAGTTCTTC

j_gene: TRBJ2-3
d_gene: TRBD2
abundance: NA
len: 15
v_gene: TRBV20-1
CDR3aa: CSADTTSGITDTQYF
CDR3nt: TGCAGTGCTGATACGACTAGCGGGATCACAGATACGCAGTATTTT

j_gene: TRBJ2-2
d_gene: NA
abundance: many
len: 13
v_gene: TRBV24-1
CDR3aa: CASRDIYTGELFF
CDR3nt: TGTGCCAGCCGGGACATTTACACCGGGGAGCTGTTTTTT

j_gene: TRBJ2-2
d_gene: NA
abundance: once
len: 14
v_gene: TRBV7-9
CDR3aa: CASSPGSNTGELFF
CDR3nt: TGTGCCAGCAGCCCAGGGTCTAACACCGGGGAGCTGTTTTTT

j_gene: TRBJ1-1
d_gene: NA
abundance: few
len: 14
v_gene: TRBV29-1
CDR3aa: CSVLSGVQNTEAFF
CDR3nt: TGCAGCGTTCTATCCGGGGTTCAGAACACTGAAGCTTTCTTT

j_gene: TRBJ2-7
d_gene: NA
abundance: NA
len: 13
v_gene: TRBV19
CDR3aa: CASSRSKTYEQYF
CDR3nt: TGTGCCAGTAGTAGAAGCAAGACCTACGAGCAGTACTTC

j_gene: TRBJ2-2
d_gene: TRBD2
abundance: few
len: 16
v_gene: TRBV3-1
CDR3aa: CASSRRLADGTGELFF
CDR3nt: TGTGCCAGCAGCCGCAGACTAGCAGACGGCACCGGGGAGCTGTTTTTT